This entry lists 15 T cell receptor beta chains sequenced from one sample in a study of PD-1 blockade in mismatch repair-deficient tumors. Some clones are missing from TCRdb's copy, which holds only in-frame ones; the method was immunoSEQ multiplex PCR. In the table there are about 120,000 clones, 60% to 85% of which are singletons. Here the sequenced sample was peripheral blood, taken about 60 weeks after starting pembrolizumab. The receptors stem from an adult with mismatch repair-deficient cancer.

The gene calls are TRBV7-9 and TRBJ1-2, with no clear D. The CDR3 is 15 amino acids. CDR1 and CDR2 (germline): SEHNR, FQNEAQ (reference sequence). V dropped 1 base and J dropped 6 bases, with 15 bases sitting between them. The CDR3: CASSLGSDFRDGYTF. CDR3 DNA: TGTGCCAGCAGCTTAGGAAGTGATTTTCGGGATGGCTACACCTTC. The variable domain in full, completed from reference TRBV7-9 and TRBJ1-2, reads DTGVSQNPRHKITKRGQNVTFRCDPISEHNRLYWYRQTLGQGPEFLTYFQNEAQLEKSRLLSDRFSAERPKGSFSTLEIQRTEQGDSAMYLCASSLGSDFRDGYTFGSGTRLTVV.

The genes are TRBV7-3 and TRBJ2-5; 7 nucleotides match TRBD2. CDR3 size: 13 residues. Germline lookup yields CDR1 SGHTA and CDR2 FQGTGA. Losses at the gene ends were 5 bases for V and 5 bases for J; bases not matched to a gene: 5. The CDR3 coding sequence is TGTGCCAGCAGCCCAGCGGGAAGGGAGACCCAGTACTTC. This gives the protein CASSPAGRETQYF.

The chain has TRBV11-2 and TRBJ2-7, with 7 bases fitting TRBD1. From germline, CDR1 is SGHAT and CDR2 FQNNGV. The length of the CDR3 is 14 residues. With V trimmed by 4 bases and J by 6 bases, 9 bases remained unmatched. CDR3 protein: CASSSLRDSFEQYF. The CDR3 DNA follows: TGTGCCAGCAGCTCCCTCCGGGACAGCTTCGAGCAGTACTTC.

This clone has just a few counts. The junction departs from germline at one end; a sequencing error may be responsible. This rearrangement joins TRBV6-6 to TRBJ1-4; a weak D match, TRBD1 (6 bases). Per germline, CDR1 MNHNY and CDR2 SVGAGI (reference sequence). The CDR3 is 15 residues long. DNA of the CDR3: TGTGCCAGTAGTTCGCGGGGGCAGGGGAATGAAAAACTGTTTTTT. It translates to CASSSRGQGNEKLFF.

This clone was observed a few times. This chain uses TRBV30 with TRBJ1-2, with D hard to call. V shed 5 bases and J shed 7 bases, with 14 bases lying between them. This CDR3 comprises 12 residues. CDR1 and CDR2 from the germline V gene are GTSNPN and SVGIG (reference sequence). The DNA for the CDR3 is TGTGCCTGGGGTCTCCCCCCAATTGGCTACACCTTC. Translating it yields CAWGLPPIGYTF.

V is TRBV19 and J is TRBJ1-2; 7 nucleotides match TRBD1. Germline V gene lookup returns CDR1 LNHDA and CDR2 SQIVND (reference sequence). The V and J ends lost 4 bases and 4 bases, in that order; junction bases with no gene match: 6. The CDR3 is made up of 14 amino acids. CDR3 coding DNA: TGTGCCAGTAGTACGACAGGGACCCGCTATGGCTACACCTTC. This sequence encodes CASSTTGTRYGYTF.

The V and J genes are TRBV7-8 and TRBJ1-2, with 8 bases that match TRBD1. The V and J ends lost 5 bases and 8 bases, in that order; junction bases with no gene match: 10. This CDR3 is built from 14 residues. The germline V gene has CDR1 SGHVS and CDR2 FQNEAQ. The CDR3 reads CASSQGQVPDGYTF. As DNA, the CDR3 is TGTGCCAGCAGCCAGGGACAGGTTCCCGACGGCTACACCTTC.

This chain connects TRBV19 to TRBJ2-5, with D possibly matching TRBD1 (5 bases). Germline V gene data show CDR1 as LNHDA and CDR2 as SQIVND (reference sequence). The CDR3 has 14 residues. With 5 bases removed from V and 6 bases from J, the gap between germline ends came to 16 bases. DNA for the CDR3: TGTGCCAGTAGTTTGACCAGGGCCCATCAGACCCAGTACTTC. Encoded protein: CASSLTRAHQTQYF.

CDR3 sequence reads: CASSYRGQYNEQFF. The DNA for the CDR3 is TGTGCCAGCAGTTACAGGGGCCAGTACAATGAGCAGTTCTTC. V usage is TRBV6-5 and J usage is TRBJ2-1, with D maybe TRBD1 (5 bases). V lost 2 bases to trimming and J lost 4 bases, with 9 bases between them. The germline V gene has CDR1 MNHEY and CDR2 SVGAGI. The CDR3 contains 14 residues.

The V gene is TRBV6-6, the J gene TRBJ2-7; D is unresolved. Germline V gene sequence: CDR1 MNHNY, CDR2 SVGAGI (reference sequence). V shed 4 bases and J shed 3 bases, with 10 bases lying between them. This CDR3 region has 13 residues. In DNA, the CDR3 is TGTGCCAGCAGTTGGGTGGGCGACTACGAGCAGTACTTC. Protein sequence: CASSWVGDYEQYF.

This sequence joins TRBV4-1 and TRBJ2-7, with 12 positions matching TRBD2. V was clipped by 3 bases and J by 7 bases; unmatched bases: 10. Germline V gene lookup returns CDR1 MGHRA and CDR2 YSYEKL. This CDR3 has 16 amino acids. CDR3 bases: TGCGCCAGCAGCCAGCTAGCGGGAGGGCCCGGAGGAGAGCAGTACTTC. Translating gives CASSQLAGGPGGEQYF.

The chain carries TRBV29-1 and TRBJ2-7, with 7 bases fitting TRBD2. Unmatched junction bases numbered 4, after V lost 6 bases and J lost 5 bases. From germline, CDR1 is SQVTM and CDR2 ANQGSEA. The CDR3 sequence is 11 residues long. The DNA of the CDR3 is TGCAGCGTCGGGGGGTGGGACGAGCAGTACTTC. It is translated as CSVGGWDEQYF.

This chain joins TRBV27 and TRBJ1-1; TRBD1 might be the D (5 bases). The CDR3 has 14 residues. V was cut by 2 bases and J by 7 bases, with 14 bases left in between. Germline-derived CDR1 and CDR2 are MNHEY and SMNVEV (reference sequence). In nucleotides, the CDR3 is TGTGCCAGCAGTTTAGAGGGGTTGAGAGATGAAGCTTTCTTT. Translated, it gives CASSLEGLRDEAFF.

This clone has just a few counts. The chain uses TRBV7-2 and TRBJ2-2, with D possibly TRBD1 on 5 matching bases. V was clipped by 7 bases and J by 5 bases, with 23 bases between them. The germline V gene has CDR1 SGHTA and CDR2 FQGNSA. The CDR3 spans 17 residues. The CDR3 DNA sequence: TGTGCCAGCACCTGGCGGCAGGGCGCTTTCTGGACCGGGGAGCTGTTTTTT. Amino acids: CASTWRQGAFWTGELFF.

The rearrangement uses TRBV5-1 and TRBJ2-3; D may match TRBD1 or TRBD2 (6 bases each). V lost 6 bases and J 0 bases, leaving 14 bases between the germline ends. The germline V gene encodes CDR1 SGHRS and CDR2 YFSETQ. This CDR3 contains 15 residues. This chain's CDR3 is CASINRAGSTDTQYF. The CDR3 DNA sequence: TGCGCCAGCATCAACAGGGCGGGAAGCACAGATACGCAGTATTTT.